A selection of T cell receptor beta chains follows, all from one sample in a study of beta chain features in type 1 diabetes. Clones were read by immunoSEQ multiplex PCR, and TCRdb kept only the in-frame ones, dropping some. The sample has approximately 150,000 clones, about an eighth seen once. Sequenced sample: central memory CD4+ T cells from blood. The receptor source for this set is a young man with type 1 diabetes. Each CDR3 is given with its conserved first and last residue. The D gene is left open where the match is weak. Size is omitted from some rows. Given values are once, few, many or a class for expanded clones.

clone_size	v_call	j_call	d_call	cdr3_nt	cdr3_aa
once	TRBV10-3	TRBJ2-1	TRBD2	TGTGCCATCAGTGGAACTAGCGGGGGAAACTACAATGAGCAGTTCTTC	CAISGTSGGNYNEQFF
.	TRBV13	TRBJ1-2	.	TGTGCCAGCAGCCTTAAGGGCTATGGCTACACCTTC	CASSLKGYGYTF
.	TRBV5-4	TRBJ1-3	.	TGTGCCAGCAGCCCGGACAGATCTTCTGGAAACACCATATATTTT	CASSPDRSSGNTIYF
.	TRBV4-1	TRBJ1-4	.	TGCGCCAGCAGCCCCCTTAATCTAGTCCCAACTAATGAAAAACTGTTTTTT	CASSPLNLVPTNEKLFF
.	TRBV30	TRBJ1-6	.	TGTGCCTGGAGAATTATTGACTATAATTCACCCCTCCACTTT	CAWRIIDYNSPLHF
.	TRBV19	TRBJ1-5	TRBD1	TGTGCCAGTAGTAGATTCCGGGACAGTACACAGCCCCAGCATTTT	CASSRFRDSTQPQHF
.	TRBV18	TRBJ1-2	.	TGTGCCAGCTCCCAAGGAAGAGGCCACTATGGCTACACCTTC	CASSQGRGHYGYTF
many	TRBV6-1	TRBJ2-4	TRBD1	TGTGCCAGCAGTATGGGACAGGCAAACATTCAGTACTTC	CASSMGQANIQYF
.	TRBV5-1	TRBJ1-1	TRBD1	TGCGCCAGCAGCTACGGATCTCTGGGACAGGGGGTCACTGAAGCTTTCTTT	CASSYGSLGQGVTEAFF
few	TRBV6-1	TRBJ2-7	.	TGTGCCAGCACCAGTAGGGACACCTCCTACGAGCAGTACTTC	CASTSRDTSYEQYF
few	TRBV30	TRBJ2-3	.	TGTGCCTGGAGTCTGGACCAGGACCCCATTACAGATACGCAGTATTTT	CAWSLDQDPITDTQYF
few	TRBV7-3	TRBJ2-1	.	TGTGCCAGCAGCTTGGGGGTAGAACGCAATGAGCAGTTCTTC	CASSLGVERNEQFF
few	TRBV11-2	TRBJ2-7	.	TGTGCCAGCAGCTCCGTCTACGAGCAGTACTTC	CASSSVYEQYF
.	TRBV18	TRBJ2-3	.	TGTGCCAGCTCACCAAGGGTGGGGGGCTTTGGCACAGATACGCAGTATTTT	CASSPRVGGFGTDTQYF
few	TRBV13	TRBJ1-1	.	TGTGCCAGCAGCTCCAACGACAGAGAAAACACTGAAGCTTTCTTT	CASSSNDRENTEAFF
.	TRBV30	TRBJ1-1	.	TGTGCCTGGACCGGGAGGGCGGCAAGGAACACTGAAGCTTTCTTT	CAWTGRAARNTEAFF
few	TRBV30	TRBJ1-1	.	TGTGCCTGGATCCCGCTAGGGCCGGGCAATTACGGGAACACTGAAGCTTTCTTT	CAWIPLGPGNYGNTEAFF
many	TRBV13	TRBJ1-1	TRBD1	TGTGCCAGCAGACTCAGGGGGCGCGTGGCTTTCTTT	CASRLRGRVAFF
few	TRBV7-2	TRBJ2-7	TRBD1	TGTGCCAGCAGCTCGAGTACAGGGGTTTCCTACGAGCAGTACTTC	CASSSSTGVSYEQYF
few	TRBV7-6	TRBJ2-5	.	TGTGCCAGCAGCTACCCCGCGGAGACCCAGTACTTC	CASSYPAETQYF
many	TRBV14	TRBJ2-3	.	TGTGCCAGCAGCCAAGGGCTCTGGAGTGCCTACACAGATACGCAGTATTTT	CASSQGLWSAYTDTQYF
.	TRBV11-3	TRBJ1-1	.	TGTGCCAGCAGCCCTGCGGCCAGTAAAGCTTTCTTT	CASSPAASKAFF
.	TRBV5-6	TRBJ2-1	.	TGTGCCAGCAGCTTGGTTGACAGGTACAATGAGCAGTTCTTC	CASSLVDRYNEQFF
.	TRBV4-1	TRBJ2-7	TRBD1	TGCGCCAGCAGCCAAGGTGAGGACAGGAGGACCTACGAGCAGTACTTC	CASSQGEDRRTYEQYF
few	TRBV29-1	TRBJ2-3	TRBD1	TGCAGCGTGACAGGGGGGCTCACAGATACGCAGTATTTT	CSVTGGLTDTQYF
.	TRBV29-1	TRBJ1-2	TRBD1	TGCAGCGTCTCCGACAGGGGGGATGGCTACACCTTC	CSVSDRGDGYTF
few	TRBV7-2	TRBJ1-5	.	TGTGCCAGCAGCCACGAGGGGGTTAGCAATCAGCCCCAGCATTTT	CASSHEGVSNQPQHF
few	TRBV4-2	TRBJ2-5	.	TGTGCCAGCAGCCAAGATGAGGGGGGCCTACAAGAGACCCAGTACTTC	CASSQDEGGLQETQYF
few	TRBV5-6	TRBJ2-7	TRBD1	TGTGCCAGCAGCTTGGACAGGGGCTACGAGCAGTACTTC	CASSLDRGYEQYF